This TCR beta chain appears in the sequencing data of a study of T-cell memory formation after mild COVID-19. Germline V gene sequence: CDR1 KGHSH, CDR2 LQKENI. Trimming shortened V by 2 bases and J by 3 bases, and 8 bases separated the two germline ends. The CDR3 is made up of 13 amino acids. TCRdb called the 5' RACE reads again in MiXCR, with one record for every CDR3 protein. In the table there are 300,000 to 350,000 distinct CDR3 sequences, 13% of which are singletons. The rearrangement joins TRBV18 to TRBJ2-7, with D perhaps being TRBD1 or TRBD2 (5 bases each). The receptor's source is a man aged 18-30 years who had mild COVID-19 (a few samples of this study predate the infection). Cell type and time point are not known. The sample consisted of PBMCs or a T cell subset sorted from them (not recorded which). DNA of the CDR3: TGTGCCAGCTCACCAGGGACGGACTACGAGCAGTACGTC. Translation gives CASSPGTDYEQYV.